Presented here are 19 T cell receptor beta chains from one specimen sequenced in a study of T cells in Graves' hyperthyroidism and ophthalmopathy. RNA transcripts were the template for amplifying TCR beta CDR3 regions. An initial round of RT-PCR targeting the TCR CDR3 relied on the HTBI primer set. From the multiplex PCR reads, TCRdb called clonotypes with MiXCR, one entry per CDR3 protein. The sample includes hundreds of thousands of distinct CDR3 sequences, roughly a quarter of them seen just once. The material sequenced was blood. The source is a woman in her thirties with Graves' ophthalmopathy.

This clonotype was counted ten times or more. This sequence joins TRBV6-1 and TRBJ2-5; D not certain. Trimming removed 2 bases from V and 4 bases from J, with 8 bases in between. The CDR3 has 13 residues. Germline loops: CDR1 MNHNS, CDR2 SASEGT. The CDR3 nucleotides read TGTGCCAGCAGTGAAACACCAGGAGAGACCCAGTACTTC. Translated, it gives CASSETPGETQYF.

Ten or more counts support this clonotype. Given a much more abundant clone one base away, this may be a read error. The DNA is omitted, as the CDR3 cannot be located on it reliably, and the CDR3 follows TCRdb's listing. The chain couples TRBV7-2 to TRBJ1-2; the DNA was not used to check the table's D call, TRBD1. The V gene's germline CDR1 is SGHTA and CDR2 FQGNSA. The CDR3 spans 12 residues, counting both ends. The CDR3 here is CVSSPPVGTGTF.

Ten or more counts support this clonotype. The rearrangement uses TRBV30 and TRBJ1-2, with a possible D match to TRBD1 (6 bases). Germline V gene sequence: CDR1 GTSNPN, CDR2 SVGIG (reference sequence). V was cut by 0 bases and J by 4 bases, with 12 bases left in between. The CDR3 is made up of 14 amino acids. The CDR3 region has the DNA TGTGCCTGGAGTGTAGTAGGGGGTATCTATGGCTACACCTTC. Its protein product is CAWSVVGGIYGYTF.

The chain combines TRBV12-3 or TRBV12-4 with TRBJ1-2; 8 positions match TRBD1. CDR3 length: 15 residues. With 6 bases clipped from V and 4 bases from J, the junction kept 10 bases outside the gene matches. CDR3 DNA sequence: TGTGCCAGCAGCCCCGTTGACAGGGGATCCTATGGCTACACCTTC. Translated, it gives CASSPVDRGSYGYTF.

This clonotype was counted a few times. The rearrangement links TRBV27 to TRBJ2-7; 11 nucleotides agree with TRBD1. This CDR3 is 15 amino acids long. The germline V gene has CDR1 MNHEY and CDR2 SMNVEV (reference sequence). The V and J ends lost 4 bases and 2 bases, in that order; junction bases with no gene match: 4. CDR3 protein: CASSSWTGGTYEQYF. The CDR3 DNA is TGTGCCAGCAGTTCCTGGACAGGGGGCACCTACGAGCAGTACTTC.

The chain employs TRBV6-5 and TRBJ1-1; tentative D call: TRBD1 (5 bases). Germline-derived CDR1 and CDR2 are MNHEY and SVGAGI. Trimming removed 0 bases at V and 7 bases at J, with 21 bases between. The length of the CDR3 is 17 residues. Here the CDR3 DNA reads TGTGCCAGCAGTTACTCAGGGGTCGGGCGAGGGATTGGTGAAGCTTTCTTT. Protein sequence: CASSYSGVGRGIGEAFF.

Notes on this clonotype: A much larger clone lies one base from this, so it may be a read error. The genes are TRBV2 and TRBJ2-7; D not certain. Trimming removed 6 bases at V and 3 bases at J, with 15 bases between. Germline V CDR1 and CDR2: SNHLY, FYNNEI. There are 14 residues in the CDR3. As DNA, the CDR3 is TGTGCCAGCAGCCTCCAGACACGGATCTACGAGCAGTACTTC. This sequence encodes CASSLQTRIYEQYF.

This chain connects TRBV11-2 to TRBJ2-7, with D possibly being TRBD1 (5 bases). The germline gives CDR1 SGHAT, CDR2 FQNNGV. Trimming stripped 5 bases from V and 3 bases from J, with 20 bases between. This CDR3 comprises 16 residues. CDR3 region: CASSPLWQGLFYEQYF. CDR3 nucleotide sequence: TGTGCCAGCAGCCCACTTTGGCAGGGTTTGTTCTACGAGCAGTACTTC. The entire variable domain, with the rest obtained from reference TRBV11-2 and TRBJ2-7, is as follows: EAGVAQSPRYKIIEKRQSVAFWCNPISGHATLYWYQQILGQGPKLLIQFQNNGVVDDSQLPKDRFSAERLKGVDSTLKIQPAKLEDSAVYLCASSPLWQGLFYEQYFGPGTRLTVT.

This clonotype was counted ten times or more. V usage is TRBV13 and J usage is TRBJ1-1; unclear D gene. The germline V and J ends were trimmed by 4 bases and 6 bases, with 12 bases remaining between them. The CDR3 has 13 residues. Per germline, CDR1 PRHDT and CDR2 FYEKMQ (reference sequence). The CDR3 DNA reads TGTGCCAGCAGCTACCTTGCCGGGGCTGAAGCTTTCTTT. It encodes CASSYLAGAEAFF.

The chain joins TRBV3-1 to TRBJ1-2; D unclear. The CDR3 spans 17 residues. Germline CDR1 and CDR2: LGHDT and YNNKEL (reference sequence). V shed 4 bases and J shed 3 bases, with 21 bases lying between them. CDR3 bases: TGTGCCAGCAGCCGTAGCCCCCCCGGGATCCGGTACTATGGCTACACCTTC. It is translated as CASSRSPPGIRYYGYTF.

This clonotype was detected ten times or more. The chain carries TRBV6-1 and TRBJ2-2; no reliable D call. Trimming pared 7 bases from V and 9 bases from J, leaving 9 bases between. CDR3 length: 11 amino acids. From germline, CDR1 is MNHNS and CDR2 SASEGT. DNA of the CDR3: TGTGCCAGCAAGTCGGCCAGGGAGCTGTTTTTT. This gives the protein CASKSARELFF.

The rearrangement uses TRBV9 and TRBJ2-5; 9 positions match TRBD2. The V segment lost 3 bases and the J segment 4 bases; nucleotides outside the gene matches: 4. Germline CDR1 and CDR2: SGDLS and YYNGEE. The CDR3 contains 14 residues. In nucleotides, the CDR3 is TGTGCCAGCAGCGCCGGCGGGGGGGCAGAGACCCAGTACTTC. As protein: CASSAGGGAETQYF.

In this sample, this clonotype turned up once. This chain links TRBV18 with TRBJ2-5; D is unresolved. CDR1 KGHSH and CDR2 LQKENI come from the germline V gene. This CDR3 has 15 amino acids. Deletions cut 3 bases from V and 2 bases from J, with 13 bases between. As DNA, the CDR3 is TGTGCCAGCTCACCCCCGTCCGTGAGTCAAGAGACCCAGTACTTC. As protein: CASSPPSVSQETQYF.

In its sample, this clonotype was seen many times. CDR3 loop: CSGGGGGAETQYF. The DNA of the CDR3 is TGCAGTGGTGGTGGCGGGGGGGCCGAGACCCAGTACTTC. The chain links TRBV20-1 to TRBJ2-5; 9 bases map to TRBD2. The germline gives CDR1 DFQATT, CDR2 SNEGSKA (reference sequence). V lost 7 bases to trimming and J lost 5 bases; unmatched junction nucleotides: 8. The CDR3 length is 13 residues.

Ten or more counts support this clonotype. The CDR3 coding sequence is TGTGCCAGCAGCCAAGGCGGGTACCAAGAGACCCAGTACTTC. Its translation is CASSQGGYQETQYF. The chain recombines TRBV3-1 with TRBJ2-5; D might be TRBD2 (5 bases). There are 14 residues in the CDR3. V was trimmed by 1 base and J by 0 bases, leaving 6 bases between them. Germline V gene data show CDR1 as LGHDT and CDR2 as YNNKEL (reference sequence).

Here the CDR3 reads CASSPLFLRQGAYEQYF. CDR3 in DNA: TGTGCCAGCAGCCCATTATTTCTGAGACAGGGGGCCTACGAGCAGTACTTC. The chain uses TRBV11-2 and TRBJ2-7; TRBD1 matches 9 bases. The germline CDR1 and CDR2 sequences are SGHAT and FQNNGV. The CDR3 sequence is 17 residues long. The trim removed 5 bases at V and 2 bases at J, leaving 13 bases unmatched.

This clonotype occurred many times. V usage is TRBV20-1 and J usage is TRBJ2-5; D is possibly TRBD2 (6 bases). From germline, CDR1 is DFQATT and CDR2 SNEGSKA (reference sequence). V gave up 0 bases and J gave up 2 bases, with 19 bases separating them. The CDR3 contains 17 residues. This CDR3 reads CSARDLAAETVQETQYF. CDR3 nucleotides: TGCAGTGCTAGAGACTTAGCGGCCGAGACCGTACAAGAGACCCAGTACTTC.

This clonotype was detected ten times or more. J is TRBJ1-1 and V is TRBV6-5; a weak D match, TRBD1 (5 bases). Looked up from germline, CDR1 is MNHEY and CDR2 is SVGAGI. Trimming cost V 6 bases and J 0 bases, with 14 bases left between them. The CDR3 is made up of 15 amino acids. The CDR3 protein is CASRLTGRLNTEAFF. The DNA of the CDR3 is TGTGCCAGCAGATTAACAGGAAGATTGAACACTGAAGCTTTCTTT.

This clonotype appeared many times. The gene calls are TRBV6-1 and TRBJ2-7; 7 bases agree with TRBD2. The V gene end was trimmed by 8 bases and the J gene end by 2 bases; junction bases not matched to a gene: 6. Germline CDR1 reads MNHNS; CDR2 reads SASEGT. The CDR3 runs 13 residues. The DNA for the CDR3 is TGTGCCAGCGAGCTAGCGGACCCCTACGAGCAGTACTTC. It encodes CASELADPYEQYF.